This TCR beta chain was sequenced during a study of response to subunit inactivated influenza vaccine (dated by TCRdb to 2016 to 2018). For the wider study: Deep quantitative profiling of the T cell receptor repertoire was used in the study to follow responses to a trivalent subunit inactivated influenza vaccine. Here is what the overall study found, with its caveats: It was suggested by the authors that each seasonal influenza vaccination may recruit only a limited number of new T cells.

A remark on this clonotype: Its antigen is unknown. The input lacks base qualities; no much larger clone sits a single base away.

Library preparation used RT-PCR. The run used an Illumina HiSeq 2500. The raw public reads went through TCRdb reprocessing: fastp at Q25, MiXCR clone calling, in-frame beta chains kept. All rows with the same CDR3 protein become a single entry with the most common DNA and genes. The sample data list more than 700,000 distinct CDR3 sequences, and approximately 22% of these were observed just once. Of the sample, roughly a tenth is held by the ten largest clones. The sample here was PBMCs from blood, taken more than 4 days after vaccination. The TCR originated in a man in his forties or fifties who received an inactivated influenza vaccine. Donor details come from another sample of the same person, matched by shared clones.

CDR3 sequence: CSARVRVRTDTQYF. The DNA reads TGCAGTGCTAGAGTACGGGTGAGGACAGATACGCAGTATTTT. Recombination linked TRBV20-1 to TRBJ2-3, with the D gene not confidently named. Taken from the germline V gene (reference sequence), the CDR1 and CDR2 loops are DFQATT and SNEGSKA. CDR3 length: 14 amino acids, cysteine to phenylalanine. The entry retains the CDR3 DNA only, 42 bases that are in frame from base 1. V was cut back by 1 base and J by 3 bases, leaving a gap of 11 bases between them.